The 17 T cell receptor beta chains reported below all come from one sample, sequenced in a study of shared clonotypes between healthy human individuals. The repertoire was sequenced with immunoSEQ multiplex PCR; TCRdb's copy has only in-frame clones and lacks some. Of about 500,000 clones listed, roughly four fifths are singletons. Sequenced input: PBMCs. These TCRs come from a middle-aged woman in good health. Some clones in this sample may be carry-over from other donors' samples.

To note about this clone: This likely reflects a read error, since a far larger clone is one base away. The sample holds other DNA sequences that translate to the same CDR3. The CDR3 DNA is TGTGCCAGCAGCCCCACCCCGGGCGAGCAGTTCTTC. It translates to CASSPTPGEQFF. The chain joins TRBV7-9 to TRBJ2-1; no clear D. V lost 5 bases and J 10 bases, leaving 12 bases between the germline ends. This CDR3 has 12 residues. CDR1 SEHNR and CDR2 FQNEAQ come from the germline V gene (reference sequence). Supplemented by reference TRBV7-9 and TRBJ2-1, the full variable domain reads DTGVSQNPRHKITKRGQNVTFRCDPISEHNRLYWYRQTLGQGPEFLTYFQNEAQLEKSRLLSDRFSAERPKGSFSTLEIQRTEQGDSAMYLCASSPTPGEQFFGPGTRLTVL.

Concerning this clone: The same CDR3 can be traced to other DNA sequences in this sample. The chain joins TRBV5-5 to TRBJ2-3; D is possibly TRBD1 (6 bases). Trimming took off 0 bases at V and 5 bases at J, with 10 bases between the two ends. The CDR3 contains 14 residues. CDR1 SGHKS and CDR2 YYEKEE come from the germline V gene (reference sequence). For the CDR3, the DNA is TGTGCCAGCAGCTTGGTTCTCAGGGGAGATACGCAGTATTTT. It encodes CASSLVLRGDTQYF.

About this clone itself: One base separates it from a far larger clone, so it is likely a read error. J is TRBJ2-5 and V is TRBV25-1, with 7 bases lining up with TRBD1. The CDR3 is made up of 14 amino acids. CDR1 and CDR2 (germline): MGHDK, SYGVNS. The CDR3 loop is CASSDRDSQEAQYF. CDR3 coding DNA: TGTGCCAGCAGTGATCGGGACAGCCAAGAGGCCCAGTACTTC.

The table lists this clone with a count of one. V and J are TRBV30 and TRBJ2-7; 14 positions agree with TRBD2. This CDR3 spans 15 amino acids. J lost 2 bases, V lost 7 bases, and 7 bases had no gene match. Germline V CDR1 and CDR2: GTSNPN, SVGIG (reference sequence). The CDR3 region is CASQGLAGVPYEQYF. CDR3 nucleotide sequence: TGTGCCTCCCAGGGACTAGCGGGAGTCCCCTACGAGCAGTACTTC.

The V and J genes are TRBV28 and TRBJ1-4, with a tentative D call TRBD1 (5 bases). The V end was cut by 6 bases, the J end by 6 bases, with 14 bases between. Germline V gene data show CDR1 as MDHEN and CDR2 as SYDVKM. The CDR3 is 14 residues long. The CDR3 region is CASRYTGTYEKLFF. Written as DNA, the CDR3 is TGTGCCAGCAGGTATACCGGGACTTATGAAAAACTGTTTTTT.

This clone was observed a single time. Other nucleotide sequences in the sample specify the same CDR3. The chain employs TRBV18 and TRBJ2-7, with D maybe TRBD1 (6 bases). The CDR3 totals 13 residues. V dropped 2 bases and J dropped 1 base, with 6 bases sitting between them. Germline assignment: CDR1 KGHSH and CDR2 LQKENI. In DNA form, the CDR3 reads TGTGCCAGCTCACCAGGACAGTCCTACGAGCAGTACTTC. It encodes CASSPGQSYEQYF.

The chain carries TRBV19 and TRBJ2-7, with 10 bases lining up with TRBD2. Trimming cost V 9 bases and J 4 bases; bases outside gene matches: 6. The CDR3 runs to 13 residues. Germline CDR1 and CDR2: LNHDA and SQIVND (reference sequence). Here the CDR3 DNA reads TGTGCCAGCTCTAGCGGGAGATGGTACGAGCAGTACTTC. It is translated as CASSSGRWYEQYF. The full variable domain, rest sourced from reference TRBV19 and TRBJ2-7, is DGGITQSPKYLFRKEGQNVTLSCEQNLNHDAMYWYRQDPGQGLRLIYYSQIVNDFQKGDIAEGYSVSREKKESFPLTVTSAQKNPTAFYLCASSSGRWYEQYFGPGTRLTVT.

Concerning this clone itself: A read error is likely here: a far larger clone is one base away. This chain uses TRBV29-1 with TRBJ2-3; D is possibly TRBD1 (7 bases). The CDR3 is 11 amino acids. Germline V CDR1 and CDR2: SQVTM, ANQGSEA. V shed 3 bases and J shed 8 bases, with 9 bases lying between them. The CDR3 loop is CSVDQGGTQYF. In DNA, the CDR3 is TGCAGCGTTGATCAGGGGGGTACGCAGTATTTT.

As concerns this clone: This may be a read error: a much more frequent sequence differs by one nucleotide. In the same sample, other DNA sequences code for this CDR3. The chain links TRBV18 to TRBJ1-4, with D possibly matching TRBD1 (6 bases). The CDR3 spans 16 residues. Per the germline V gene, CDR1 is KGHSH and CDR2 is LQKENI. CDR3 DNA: TGTGCCAGCTCACCAAGTAGGACAGTTGGGGAGGAAAAGCTGTTTTTT. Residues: CASSPSRTVGEEKLFF.

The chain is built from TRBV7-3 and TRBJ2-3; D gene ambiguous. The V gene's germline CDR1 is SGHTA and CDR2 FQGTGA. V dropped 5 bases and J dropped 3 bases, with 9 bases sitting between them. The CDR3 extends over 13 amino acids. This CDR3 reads CASSGSRTDTQYF. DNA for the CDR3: TGTGCCAGCAGCGGCTCTAGAACAGATACGCAGTATTTT.

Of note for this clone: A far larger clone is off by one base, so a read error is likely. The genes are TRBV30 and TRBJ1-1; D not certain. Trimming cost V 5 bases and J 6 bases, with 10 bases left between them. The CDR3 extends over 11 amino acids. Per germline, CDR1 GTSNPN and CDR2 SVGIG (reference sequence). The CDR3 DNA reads TGTGCCTGGGGGGTTGTGGCTGAAGCTTTCTTT. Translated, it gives CAWGVVAEAFF.

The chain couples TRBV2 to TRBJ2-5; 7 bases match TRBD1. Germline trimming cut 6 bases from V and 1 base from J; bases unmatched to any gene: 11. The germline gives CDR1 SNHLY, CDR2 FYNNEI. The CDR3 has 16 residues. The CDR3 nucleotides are TGTGCCAGCAGCCCCATCACAGGGGTGAGCCAAGAGACCCAGTACTTC. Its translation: CASSPITGVSQETQYF.

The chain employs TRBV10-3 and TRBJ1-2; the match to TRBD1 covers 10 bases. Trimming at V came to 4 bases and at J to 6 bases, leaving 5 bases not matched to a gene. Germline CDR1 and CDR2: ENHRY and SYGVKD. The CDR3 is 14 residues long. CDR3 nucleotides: TGTGCCATCAGTGGGCGACAGGGGGCTGATGGCTACACCTTC. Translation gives CAISGRQGADGYTF.

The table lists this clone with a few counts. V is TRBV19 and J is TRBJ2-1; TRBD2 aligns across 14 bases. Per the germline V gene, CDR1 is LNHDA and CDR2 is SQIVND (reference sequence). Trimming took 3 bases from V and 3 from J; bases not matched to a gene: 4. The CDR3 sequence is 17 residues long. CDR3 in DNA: TGTGCCAGTAGTATCACGACTAGCGGGAGGGTCTACAATGAGCAGTTCTTC. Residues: CASSITTSGRVYNEQFF.

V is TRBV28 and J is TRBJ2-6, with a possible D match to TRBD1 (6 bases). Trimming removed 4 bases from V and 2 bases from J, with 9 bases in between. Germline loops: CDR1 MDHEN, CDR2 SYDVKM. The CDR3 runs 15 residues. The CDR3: CASSSPGAGANVLTF. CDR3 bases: TGTGCCAGCAGTTCCCCAGGGGCTGGGGCCAACGTCCTGACTTTC.

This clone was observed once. CDR3 loop: CASSLETENTEAFF. In DNA form, the CDR3 reads TGCGCCAGCAGCTTGGAAACAGAGAACACTGAAGCTTTCTTT. The J gene is TRBJ1-1, the V gene TRBV5-1; no definite D call. This CDR3 region has 14 residues. Trimming took 0 bases from V and 1 from J, leaving 7 bases between them. Germline V gene lookup returns CDR1 SGHRS and CDR2 YFSETQ.

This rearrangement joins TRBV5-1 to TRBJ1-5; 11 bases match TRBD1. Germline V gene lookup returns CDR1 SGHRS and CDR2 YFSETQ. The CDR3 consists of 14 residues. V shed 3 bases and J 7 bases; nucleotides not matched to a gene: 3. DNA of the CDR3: TGCGCCAGCAGCTGGGGACAGGGGGACCAGCCCCAGCATTTT. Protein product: CASSWGQGDQPQHF.